This entry features one T cell receptor (beta chain) sequence. Methods used by the authors: It was from reference gene primer amplification that nucleated cell counts were estimated. Clones were read by immunoSEQ multiplex PCR, and TCRdb kept only the in-frame ones, dropping some. V, J and clone size were drawn from that table, and D and trimming were deduced from the DNA. The profile shows 90,000 or so clones, over 80% of them singletons. The germline V gene encodes CDR1 LGHNT and CDR2 FRNRAP. Losses at the gene ends were 0 bases for V and 9 bases for J; bases not matched to a gene: 6. The CDR3 contains 15 residues. The data were taken from a study of blood T cell repertoires in COVID-19. Study overall: The samples span acute and convalescent COVID-19 from the United States, Italy and Spain. PBMCs, B-cell-depleted T cells, or T cells provided the cDNA or gDNA that made up the material.

This TCR came from a human donor with active COVID-19. The donor label of this sample is uncertain. The specimen sequenced was peripheral blood. The chain recombines TRBV12-5 with TRBJ2-2; 8 positions match TRBD1. CDR3 in amino acids: CASGLVPGRGRELFF. The CDR3 DNA is TGTGCTAGTGGTTTGGTACCCGGCAGGGGGCGGGAGCTGTTTTTT.